These 20 T cell receptor beta chains originate from one sample sequenced in a study of cytomegalovirus exposure and HLA in healthy donors. PCR amplification relied on 60 Vbeta primers (plus 13 Jbeta primers). Some clones are missing from TCRdb's copy, which holds only in-frame ones; the method was immunoSEQ multiplex PCR. The table lists a few hundred thousand clones, roughly 90% of them singletons, with approximately 2% in the top ten. Sequencing was done on a sample of PBMCs. These receptor sequences come from a young woman in good health and CMV-seronegative.

This chain connects TRBV5-1 to TRBJ1-4, with unresolved D. Germline V CDR1 and CDR2: SGHRS, YFSETQ. The CDR3 covers 15 residues. V lost 0 bases, J lost 0 bases, and 6 bases lay in between. In DNA, the CDR3 is TGCGCCAGCAGCTTGGCCCCAGCAACTAATGAAAAACTGTTTTTT. Amino acids: CASSLAPATNEKLFF.

The chain links TRBV6-6 to TRBJ2-5, with 7 bases fitting TRBD2. Looked up from germline, CDR1 is MNHNY and CDR2 is SVGAGI (reference sequence). V trimming: 2 bases; J trimming: 4 bases; junction bases outside the gene matches: 10. The CDR3 length is 16 residues. CDR3 sequence: CASSYAVKRGGETQYF. CDR3 nucleotide sequence: TGTGCCAGCAGTTACGCGGTCAAGCGGGGAGGAGAGACCCAGTACTTC.

V gene TRBV19 combines with J gene TRBJ1-2; 9 nucleotides align to TRBD1. The CDR3 is made up of 16 amino acids. After removal of 5 bases from V and 3 bases from J, the junction contained 10 bases not matched to a gene. Germline V gene lookup returns CDR1 LNHDA and CDR2 SQIVND (reference sequence). The CDR3 DNA sequence: TGTGCCAGTAGTCCCGGTCCGGGACAGGGTTACTATGGCTACACCTTC. Its protein product is CASSPGPGQGYYGYTF.

DNA for the CDR3: TGTGCCAGTAGTCCGCGGGACAGGGAGTCCGACGAGCAGTACTTC. Protein: CASSPRDRESDEQYF. V usage is TRBV19 and J usage is TRBJ2-7; the match to TRBD1 covers 9 bases. V lost 5 bases to trimming and J lost 5 bases; unmatched junction nucleotides: 10. Germline loops: CDR1 LNHDA, CDR2 SQIVND (reference sequence). The CDR3 has 15 amino acids.

This clone has just one count. The J gene is TRBJ1-2, the V gene TRBV6-6; a weak D match, TRBD1 (5 bases). The V end lost 7 bases, the J end lost 13 bases, and 25 bases lay between the germline ends. CDR3 size: 14 residues. Looked up from germline, CDR1 is MNHNY and CDR2 is SVGAGI (reference sequence). CDR3 sequence (DNA): TGTGCCAGCACTAAGTGGGACTCCCTGCGAGATAGCACCTTC. As protein: CASTKWDSLRDSTF.

The chain combines TRBV7-3 with TRBJ2-1, with 16 bases identical to TRBD2. The germline CDR1 and CDR2 sequences are SGHTA and FQGTGA. V was pared by 2 bases and J by 10 bases, with 14 bases of the junction left unmatched. The CDR3 runs to 19 residues. The CDR3 loop reads CASSLGGLAGGPVAGEQFF. In nucleotides, the CDR3 is TGTGCCAGCAGCTTAGGGGGACTAGCGGGGGGGCCCGTAGCAGGGGAGCAGTTCTTC.

In its sample, this clone was seen a few times. This chain links TRBV9 with TRBJ1-2; D is unclear. V lost 5 bases and J lost 5, with 19 bases in between. The germline V gene encodes CDR1 SGDLS and CDR2 YYNGEE. The CDR3 length is 15 residues. The DNA of the CDR3 is TGTGCCAGCAGTCCTTACCCGGTATCGGGGTATGGCTACACCTTC. It translates to CASSPYPVSGYGYTF.

J is TRBJ1-2 and V is TRBV6-6, with 9 bases matching TRBD1. This CDR3 spans 10 amino acids. Germline assignment: CDR1 MNHNY and CDR2 SVGAGI (reference sequence). Trimming removed 9 bases from V and 8 bases from J; junction bases left unmatched: 1. The DNA for the CDR3 is TGTGCCAGTACAGGGGGCGGCTACACCTTC. It translates to CASTGGGYTF.

This chain uses TRBV5-8 with TRBJ1-5; 9 nucleotides line up with TRBD1. With 3 bases clipped from V and 4 bases from J, the junction kept 8 bases outside the gene matches. CDR3 length: 16 amino acids. CDR1 and CDR2 (germline): SGHTS, YDEGEE. CDR3 DNA sequence: TGTGCCAGCAGCTGGGCCGGGACAGGGATTAATCAGCCCCAGCATTTT. Amino acid sequence: CASSWAGTGINQPQHF.

This clone occurred a few times. The J gene is TRBJ2-1, the V gene TRBV19; D not resolved. Trimming cost V 3 bases and J 3 bases, with 12 bases left between them. The germline CDR1 and CDR2 sequences are LNHDA and SQIVND (reference sequence). CDR3 size: 15 residues. The CDR3 nucleotides read TGTGCCAGTAGTATTCGGGTTGGTCTCTACAATGAGCAGTTCTTC. Translated: CASSIRVGLYNEQFF.

The V call is TRBV6-5, the J call TRBJ1-2, with D unresolved. Between the trimmed V and J ends, which lost 7 bases and 2 bases, there was a span of 17 bases. This CDR3 contains 15 residues. CDR1 MNHEY and CDR2 SVGAGI come from the germline V gene. Written as DNA, the CDR3 is TGTGCCAGCACCTCCCCCCCCGACAACAACTATGGCTACACCTTC. Amino acid sequence: CASTSPPDNNYGYTF.

V and J are TRBV10-2 and TRBJ2-3; TRBD2 aligns across 10 bases. Germline trimming cut 8 bases from V and 4 bases from J; bases unmatched to any gene: 6. Germline CDR1 and CDR2: WSHSY and SAAADI. This CDR3 is 14 amino acids long. In DNA, the CDR3 is TGCGCCAGCTCAAGCGGGGGGGGCCCAGATACGCAGTATTTT. Its translation is CASSSGGGPDTQYF.

The rearrangement joins TRBV5-1 to TRBJ2-3; 9 positions agree with TRBD2. From germline, CDR1 is SGHRS and CDR2 YFSETQ. J gave up 6 bases and V 1 base, and 6 bases lay outside the gene matches. The CDR3 totals 15 residues. CDR3 in DNA: TGCGCCAGCAGCTTGTCGCGGGGGGGCCGCGATACGCAGTATTTT. Amino acids: CASSLSRGGRDTQYF.

The rearrangement links TRBV30 to TRBJ1-1, with D unclear. The length of the CDR3 is 13 residues. The V and J ends lost 0 bases and 5 bases respectively, with 10 bases between them. Germline V lookup: CDR1 GTSNPN, CDR2 SVGIG (reference sequence). In nucleotides, the CDR3 is TGTGCCTGGAGTGTACCTCCGGGGACTGAAGCTTTCTTT. Encoded protein: CAWSVPPGTEAFF. The whole variable domain, remainder taken from reference TRBV30 and TRBJ1-1, is SQTIHQWPATLVQPVGSPLSLECTVEGTSNPNLYWYRQAAGRGLQLLFYSVGIGQISSEVPQNLSASRPQDRQFILSSKKLLLSDSGFYLCAWSVPPGTEAFFGQGTRLTVV.

Points on this clone: Other DNA sequences within the sample encode an identical CDR3. The J gene is TRBJ1-2, the V gene TRBV12-5; D uncertain. Per germline, CDR1 LGHNT and CDR2 FRNRAP. The CDR3 extends over 11 amino acids. V lost 1 base to trimming and J lost 8 bases, with 5 bases between them. CDR3 sequence reads: CASGLDRGYTF. CDR3 coding DNA: TGTGCTAGTGGTTTGGACCGGGGCTACACCTTC.

V gene TRBV6-4 combines with J gene TRBJ2-1, with D possibly matching TRBD2 (6 bases). This CDR3 region has 16 residues. Trimming left V 0 bases short and J 4 bases short, with 13 bases between. Per the germline V gene, CDR1 is MRHNA and CDR2 is SNTAGT. CDR3 coding DNA: TGTGCCAGCAGTGACTCGAGTGGGGGGAGGTACAATGAGCAGTTCTTC. Amino acids: CASSDSSGGRYNEQFF.

The chain links TRBV11-2 to TRBJ2-2; D uncertain. Germline V gene lookup returns CDR1 SGHAT and CDR2 FQNNGV. V gave up 5 bases and J gave up 7 bases, with 5 bases separating them. The CDR3 contains 11 residues. CDR3 nucleotide sequence: TGTGCCAGCAGCGAGAGCGGGGAGCTGTTTTTT. The encoded protein is CASSESGELFF.

The chain links TRBV30 to TRBJ2-5, with a weak D call TRBD2 (6 bases). The germline V and J ends were trimmed by 5 bases and 2 bases, with 15 bases remaining between them. The CDR3 spans 14 residues. Germline V gene lookup returns CDR1 GTSNPN and CDR2 SVGIG (reference sequence). CDR3 coding DNA: TGTGCCTGGGGAGGGGCCCTATTACAAGAGACCCAGTACTTC. Translating it yields CAWGGALLQETQYF. Full variable domain (missing parts from reference TRBV30 and TRBJ2-5): SQTIHQWPATLVQPVGSPLSLECTVEGTSNPNLYWYRQAAGRGLQLLFYSVGIGQISSEVPQNLSASRPQDRQFILSSKKLLLSDSGFYLCAWGGALLQETQYFGPGTRLLVL.

The table lists this clone with a few counts. This sequence joins TRBV4-2 and TRBJ2-1; D is undetermined. There are 11 residues in the CDR3. The V gene lost 3 bases and the J gene lost 5 bases, with 2 bases spanning the gap. Germline CDR1 LGHNA, CDR2 YNFKEQ. The DNA of the CDR3 is TGTGCCAGCAGCCACAACAATGAGCAGTTCTTC. Protein: CASSHNNEQFF.

The J gene is TRBJ2-5, the V gene TRBV27, with 7 positions matching TRBD1. The end of the DNA is better explained by TRBJ2-7, so the J call may be wrong. This CDR3 has 15 amino acids. Per germline, CDR1 MNHEY and CDR2 SMNVEV (reference sequence). CDR3 coding DNA: TGTGCCAGCAGTTTGGTAGGGGGCGGAAGCTACGAGCAGTACTTC. Its protein product is CASSLVGGGSYEQYF.